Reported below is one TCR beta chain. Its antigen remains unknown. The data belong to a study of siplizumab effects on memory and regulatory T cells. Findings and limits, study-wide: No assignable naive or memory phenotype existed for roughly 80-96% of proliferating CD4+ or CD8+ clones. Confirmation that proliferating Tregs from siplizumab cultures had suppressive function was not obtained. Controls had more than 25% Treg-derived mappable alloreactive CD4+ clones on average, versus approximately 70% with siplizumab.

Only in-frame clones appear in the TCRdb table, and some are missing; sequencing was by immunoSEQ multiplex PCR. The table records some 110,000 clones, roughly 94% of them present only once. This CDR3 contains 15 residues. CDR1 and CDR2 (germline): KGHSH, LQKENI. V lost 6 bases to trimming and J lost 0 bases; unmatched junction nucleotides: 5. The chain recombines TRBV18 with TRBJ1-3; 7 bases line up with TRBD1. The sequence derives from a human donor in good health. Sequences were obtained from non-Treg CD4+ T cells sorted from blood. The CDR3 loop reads CASSWGDSSGNTIYF. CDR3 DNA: TGTGCCAGCTCCTGGGGGGACAGCTCTGGAAACACCATATATTTT.